The 28 T cell receptor beta chains below were found in one sample sequenced in a study of shared clonotypes between healthy human individuals (TCRdb year 2020). The library was obtained by the immunoSEQ multiplex PCR assay. TCRdb holds this immuneACCESS table with in-frame rearrangements only. Some clones are missing; in checked studies, unresolved V genes explain under half, and the rest has no known cause. For this sample there are fewer than 600,000 clones; 60% to 85% appear just once. The ten largest make up approximately 12% of the sample. Material: PBMCs. Source of these receptors: a woman in her 40s in good health. Some clones in this sample may be carry-over from other donors' samples.

V usage is TRBV11-2 and J usage is TRBJ1-5; 7 bases line up with TRBD1. The CDR3 runs to 19 residues. CDR1 and CDR2 from the germline V gene are SGHAT and FQNNGV. V gave up 2 bases and J gave up 1 base; unmatched junction bases: 14. The CDR3 sequence: CASSLWGRGPRLSNQPQHF. The CDR3 nucleotides read TGTGCCAGCAGCTTATGGGGGAGGGGGCCGCGATTGAGCAATCAGCCCCAGCATTTT.

The V gene is TRBV7-9, the J gene TRBJ1-4; tentatively, D is TRBD1 (6 bases). The V end was cut by 5 bases, the J end by 8 bases, with 15 bases between. CDR1 and CDR2 (germline): SEHNR, FQNEAQ (reference sequence). This CDR3 is built from 14 residues. The CDR3 protein is CASSNTGLREKLFF. Here the CDR3 DNA reads TGTGCCAGCAGCAATACAGGGTTGCGCGAAAAACTGTTTTTT.

CDR3 protein: CASSLGGGHGNQPQHF. For the CDR3, the DNA is TGTGCCAGCAGTTTAGGCGGGGGGCACGGCAATCAGCCCCAGCATTTT. The gene calls are TRBV28 and TRBJ1-5; D may be TRBD1 (6 bases). The CDR3 is 16 amino acids. Germline CDR1 and CDR2: MDHEN and SYDVKM. Trimming took off 2 bases at V and 2 bases at J, with 13 bases between the two ends.

The chain recombines TRBV7-2 with TRBJ1-3, with 7 nucleotides matching TRBD1. CDR3 length equals 15 residues. Germline-derived CDR1 and CDR2 are SGHTA and FQGNSA. V trimming: 4 bases; J trimming: 4 bases; junction bases outside the gene matches: 7. In DNA form, the CDR3 reads TGTGCCAGCAGCTCCCAGGGGGTAGGCGGAAACACCATATATTTT. Protein product: CASSSQGVGGNTIYF. Filled out from reference TRBV7-2 and TRBJ1-3, the complete variable domain reads GAGVSQSPSNKVTEKGKDVELRCDPISGHTALYWYRQSLGQGLEFLIYFQGNSAPDKSGLPSDRFSAERTGGSVSTLTIQRTQQEDSAVYLCASSSQGVGGNTIYFGEGSWLTVV.

The CDR3 DNA is TGTGCCAGCAGGCTAGCGGGGTACAATGAGCAGTTCTTC. As protein: CASRLAGYNEQFF. The V call is TRBV6-1, the J call TRBJ2-1, with 9 bases identical to TRBD2. V shed 6 bases, J shed 4 bases, and the junction held 1 base outside the gene matches. CDR1 and CDR2 (germline): MNHNS, SASEGT. The CDR3 is 13 residues long.

The V and J genes are TRBV28 and TRBJ1-5, with D maybe TRBD1 (5 bases). CDR1 MDHEN and CDR2 SYDVKM come from the germline V gene. Trimming cost V 6 bases and J 5 bases, with 14 bases left between them. The CDR3 runs to 14 residues. For the CDR3, the DNA is TGTGCCAGCAGCCAATGGGGGTTCCATCAGCCCCAGCATTTT. It is translated as CASSQWGFHQPQHF.

V usage is TRBV30 and J usage is TRBJ1-1; 8 bases match TRBD1. The germline gives CDR1 GTSNPN, CDR2 SVGIG (reference sequence). V lost 0 bases to trimming and J lost 13 bases; unmatched junction nucleotides: 7. This CDR3 region has 12 residues. CDR3 protein: CAWSVWQGAGFF. The CDR3, as DNA: TGTGCCTGGAGTGTATGGCAGGGGGCCGGTTTCTTT.

The rearrangement joins TRBV18 to TRBJ1-2; D not certain. The CDR3 is 13 residues long. CDR1 KGHSH and CDR2 LQKENI come from the germline V gene. The V gene lost 4 bases and the J gene lost 5 bases, with 11 bases spanning the gap. The CDR3 DNA sequence: TGTGCCAGCTCACAGTTCGGAATTTATGGCTACACCTTC. This codes for CASSQFGIYGYTF.

This clone was observed once. The rearrangement joins TRBV6-5 to TRBJ2-7; 12 bases align to TRBD2. The CDR3 contains 15 residues. The V and J ends lost 5 bases and 0 bases, in that order; junction bases with no gene match: 2. Germline CDR1 and CDR2: MNHEY and SVGAGI. In DNA, the CDR3 is TGTGCCAGCAGTCTAGCGGGAGGGGGCTCCTACGAGCAGTACTTC. Translation gives CASSLAGGGSYEQYF.

This chain uses TRBV10-2 with TRBJ2-2, with no clear D. Trimming removed 7 bases at V and 1 base at J, with 10 bases between. The CDR3 contains 14 residues. The germline V gene has CDR1 WSHSY and CDR2 SAAADI. CDR3 in amino acids: CASKQDRNTGELFF. CDR3 sequence (DNA): TGCGCCAGCAAGCAGGACCGGAACACCGGGGAGCTGTTTTTT.

This chain joins TRBV5-1 and TRBJ1-5; no firm D call. The germline CDR1 and CDR2 sequences are SGHRS and YFSETQ. There are 16 residues in the CDR3. V was trimmed by 0 bases and J by 4 bases, leaving 14 bases between them. CDR3 sequence reads: CASSLDGGTANQPQHF. Here the CDR3 DNA reads TGCGCCAGCAGCTTGGATGGCGGTACAGCTAATCAGCCCCAGCATTTT.

This clone has just one count. The V and J genes are TRBV9 and TRBJ2-1; 8 bases fit TRBD1. Germline V lookup: CDR1 SGDLS, CDR2 YYNGEE. CDR3 length: 13 amino acids. Trimming removed 2 bases from V and 5 bases from J; junction bases left unmatched: 0. CDR3 in DNA: TGTGCCAGCAGCGTGGGACAGGACAATGAGCAGTTCTTC. The encoded protein is CASSVGQDNEQFF.

The chain has TRBV5-4 and TRBJ2-2, with D perhaps matching TRBD1 (5 bases). V was shortened by 2 bases and J by 6 bases, with 14 bases between the two germline ends. CDR3 size: 15 residues. Germline lookup yields CDR1 SGHNT and CDR2 YYREEE (reference sequence). Here the CDR3 reads CASSLPVTAAGELFF. CDR3 nucleotide sequence: TGTGCCAGCAGCTTACCGGTGACAGCCGCCGGGGAGCTGTTTTTT. Full variable domain (outside the CDR3, taken from reference TRBV5-4 and TRBJ2-2): ETGVTQSPTHLIKTRGQQVTLRCSSQSGHNTVSWYQQALGQGPQFIFQYYREEENGRGNFPPRFSGLQFPNYSSELNVNALELDDSALYLCASSLPVTAAGELFFGEGSRLTVL.

The chain combines TRBV11-2 with TRBJ1-4; TRBD1 matches at 11 bases. The germline V gene has CDR1 SGHAT and CDR2 FQNNGV. The CDR3 consists of 14 residues. The J segment lost 8 bases and the V segment lost 3 bases, leaving 2 bases of the junction unmatched. In DNA form, the CDR3 reads TGTGCCAGCAGCTTGGGACAGGGGGGCGAAAAACTGTTTTTT. It specifies CASSLGQGGEKLFF.

The V and J genes are TRBV9 and TRBJ2-2, with D possibly TRBD1 on 6 matching bases. The V and J ends lost 4 bases and 6 bases respectively, with 16 bases between them. The CDR3 contains 15 residues. The germline V gene encodes CDR1 SGDLS and CDR2 YYNGEE. DNA of the CDR3: TGTGCCAGCAGCCTTAACAGGGTTGGGGCCGGGGAGCTGTTTTTT. This translates into CASSLNRVGAGELFF.

V is TRBV6-4 and J is TRBJ2-2; no clear D. Trimming left V 2 bases short and J 7 bases short, with 8 bases between. Germline V gene lookup returns CDR1 MRHNA and CDR2 SNTAGT. This CDR3 region has 13 residues. The CDR3: CASSDGGVGELFF. The CDR3 DNA is TGTGCCAGCAGTGACGGCGGAGTCGGGGAGCTGTTTTTT.

The chain is built from TRBV5-4 and TRBJ2-2, with TRBD2 matching 7 bases. The CDR3 is made up of 16 amino acids. Germline values: CDR1 SGHNT, CDR2 YYREEE (reference sequence). V lost 0 bases and J lost 0; bases outside the gene matches: 2. In DNA form, the CDR3 reads TGTGCCAGCAGCTTGGAGAGCGGGGCGAACACCGGGGAGCTGTTTTTT. It codes for CASSLESGANTGELFF. The full variable domain, in which reference TRBV5-4 and TRBJ2-2 provide the parts outside the CDR3, is ETGVTQSPTHLIKTRGQQVTLRCSSQSGHNTVSWYQQALGQGPQFIFQYYREEENGRGNFPPRFSGLQFPNYSSELNVNALELDDSALYLCASSLESGANTGELFFGEGSRLTVL.

The chain carries TRBV5-1 and TRBJ1-4, with D possibly being TRBD1 (6 bases). Trimming took 4 bases from V and 1 from J, leaving 11 bases between them. The CDR3 extends over 15 amino acids. Germline CDR1 is SGHRS and CDR2 is YFSETQ. The CDR3: CASSPNRETNEKLFF. CDR3 DNA: TGCGCCAGCAGCCCCAACAGGGAAACTAATGAAAAACTGTTTTTT.

This chain joins TRBV6-4 and TRBJ1-2; TRBD1 is a possible D gene (5 bases). Per germline, CDR1 MRHNA and CDR2 SNTAGT. The germline V and J ends were trimmed by 6 bases and 7 bases, with 12 bases remaining between them. The CDR3 length is 12 residues. CDR3 nucleotide sequence: TGTGCCAGCAGCGCATCGGGGGGTGGCTACACCTTC. Translating it yields CASSASGGGYTF.

The chain recombines TRBV9 with TRBJ2-1; TRBD2 is a possible D gene (5 bases). V lost 0 bases and J lost 6, with 7 bases in between. This CDR3 region has 13 residues. Per the germline V gene, CDR1 is SGDLS and CDR2 is YYNGEE. This CDR3 reads CASSVASGNEQFF. The DNA for the CDR3 is TGTGCCAGCAGCGTAGCCAGCGGCAATGAGCAGTTCTTC.

This chain links TRBV10-2 with TRBJ1-1; D might be TRBD1 (5 bases). The CDR3 is 11 amino acids. The V end was cut by 7 bases, the J end by 6 bases, with 9 bases between. CDR1 is WSHSY, CDR2 SAAADI, per germline. As DNA, the CDR3 is TGCGCCAGCACTGACAGTTCTGAAGCTTTCTTT. It codes for CASTDSSEAFF.

This chain joins TRBV11-2 and TRBJ2-1; maybe TRBD2 (5 bases). The V end was cut by 1 base, the J end by 1 base, with 8 bases between. The V gene's germline CDR1 is SGHAT and CDR2 FQNNGV. The CDR3 covers 15 residues. The CDR3 DNA reads as TGTGCCAGCAGCTTAGGGAGCGGTTCCTACAATGAGCAGTTCTTC. Protein sequence: CASSLGSGSYNEQFF.

This clone was counted at least ten times. The chain links TRBV5-8 to TRBJ2-1; perhaps TRBD1 as D (5 bases). Trimming took off 0 bases at V and 11 bases at J, with 12 bases between the two ends. Germline assignment: CDR1 SGHTS and CDR2 YDEGEE. The CDR3 runs to 13 residues. The CDR3 region has the DNA TGTGCCAGCAGCTTGGAGTGGCAGGGCAAGCAGTTCTTC. It codes for CASSLEWQGKQFF.

This clone came up many times. The V gene is TRBV1, the J gene TRBJ2-7; the table assigns TRBD2, which was not confirmed against the DNA. TRBV1 is reported as a pseudogene. The CDR3 has 18 amino acids. CDR3 region: CTSSQEALAGDQPYEQYF. The CDR3 coding sequence is TGCACCAGCAGCCAAGAGGCACTAGCGGGAGATCAACCTTACGAGCAGTACTTC.

The genes are TRBV6-1 and TRBJ2-1, with D hard to call. V was pared by 5 bases and J by 4 bases, with 6 bases between. In germline, CDR1 is MNHNS, CDR2 SASEGT. The CDR3 contains 12 residues. The chain's CDR3 is CASSHQYNEQFF. CDR3 sequence (DNA): TGTGCCAGCAGTCACCAGTACAATGAGCAGTTCTTC.

The V and J genes are TRBV9 and TRBJ2-1; tentative D call: TRBD1 (5 bases). This CDR3 is built from 13 residues. CDR1 SGDLS and CDR2 YYNGEE come from the germline V gene. V gave up 0 bases and J gave up 5 bases, with 6 bases separating them. CDR3 bases: TGTGCCAGCAGCGTAGACAGGAACAATGAGCAGTTCTTC. This gives the protein CASSVDRNNEQFF.

In its sample, this clone was seen a few times. The same CDR3 arises from other DNA sequences in this sample as well. The chain recombines TRBV7-2 with TRBJ1-1; weak D call: TRBD1 (5 bases). Germline V gene lookup returns CDR1 SGHTA and CDR2 FQGNSA. V lost 4 bases and J lost 0, with 9 bases in between. The CDR3 contains 14 residues. The CDR3 loop is CASSSSGVNTEAFF. CDR3 sequence (DNA): TGTGCCAGCAGCTCATCGGGGGTGAACACTGAAGCTTTCTTT.

The chain joins TRBV29-1 to TRBJ2-3; 8 bases align to TRBD2. The CDR3 is 13 amino acids. Germline values: CDR1 SQVTM, CDR2 ANQGSEA. V trimming: 6 bases; J trimming: 8 bases; junction bases outside the gene matches: 10. As DNA, the CDR3 is TGCAGCGTCTTTACGGGAGGGAGTTTTACGCAGTATTTT. Residues: CSVFTGGSFTQYF.